Listed below are T cell receptor beta chains from one sample, sequenced in a study of cytomegalovirus exposure and HLA in healthy donors. Libraries were prepared by immunoSEQ multiplex PCR; TCRdb keeps only in-frame clonotypes and omits some of them. The table shows 30,000 to 40,000 clones, with roughly 69% occurring only once. Sequencing input: PBMCs. These receptors were collected from a man between 50 and 59 years old in good health and CMV-seropositive. The CDR3 runs from the conserved cysteine through the conserved F or W. Each record gives: clone size, D gene, J gene, V gene, CDR3 DNA, CDR3 protein. D genes are given only for firm matches. The listing skips clone size in some rows; elsewhere it reads once, few, many or a size class.

size: .; D: .; J: TRBJ1-2; V: TRBV14; DNA: TGTGCCAGCAGCCCGACAAGAAACTATGGCTACACCTTC; CDR3: CASSPTRNYGYTF
size: .; D: TRBD1; J: TRBJ1-5; V: TRBV6-5; DNA: TGTGCCAGCAGTAATTATCAGGGGGCAGGTCAGCCCCAGCATTTT; CDR3: CASSNYQGAGQPQHF
size: .; D: .; J: TRBJ1-2; V: TRBV6-5; DNA: TGTGCCAGCAGTTATAGTCACAGCACCTATGGCTACACCTTC; CDR3: CASSYSHSTYGYTF
size: .; D: .; J: TRBJ1-5; V: TRBV28; DNA: TGTGCCAGCAGTTCTGGGGGGAGTCAGCCCCAGCATTTT; CDR3: CASSSGGSQPQHF
size: once; D: TRBD1; J: TRBJ2-3; V: TRBV6-5; DNA: TGTGCCAGCCAGGACAGGACTAGCACAGATACGCAGTATTTT; CDR3: CASQDRTSTDTQYF
size: .; D: .; J: TRBJ2-7; V: TRBV7-2; DNA: TGTGCCAGCAGATTGGAGACTCTGAGCTCCTACGAGCAGTACTTC; CDR3: CASRLETLSSYEQYF
size: .; D: .; J: TRBJ2-3; V: TRBV5-6; DNA: TGTGCCAGCAGCCCTACCGACAGCCGAGCTACGCAGTATTTT; CDR3: CASSPTDSRATQYF
size: few; D: TRBD2; J: TRBJ2-1; V: TRBV27; DNA: TGTGCCAGCAGTTTTGGCGGGAGTAGGGGCAATGAGCAGTTCTTC; CDR3: CASSFGGSRGNEQFF
size: .; D: TRBD2; J: TRBJ2-5; V: TRBV18; DNA: TGTGCCAGCTCACTCAAACTAGCGATCGGAGAGACCCAGTACTTC; CDR3: CASSLKLAIGETQYF
size: .; D: .; J: TRBJ1-6; V: TRBV5-1; DNA: TGCGCCAGCAGCTTGGTTGGACAGAATTCACCCCTCCACTTT; CDR3: CASSLVGQNSPLHF
size: .; D: .; J: TRBJ1-2; V: TRBV9; DNA: TGTGCCAGCAGCCCCCACAGGGACTATGGCTACACCTTC; CDR3: CASSPHRDYGYTF
size: .; D: .; J: TRBJ2-3; V: TRBV5-1; DNA: TGCGCCAGCAGCTTGCAGGGGTTCCCAGATACGCAGTATTTT; CDR3: CASSLQGFPDTQYF